The 24 T cell receptor delta chains listed next were all sequenced from one sample in a study of gamma-delta chains in newborns, infants, children. TCRdb re-called clones from the reads via CATT. The sample has about 4,200 delta-chain clones; over 12% are singletons. Sequencing was carried out using blood. The receptors here all came from a child who was a newborn, infant or young child, either healthy, febrile or measles-vaccinated (not recorded which).

Details on this clone: The TCRdb protein, from a much larger clone, departs from this DNA's translation at residue 5, likely by read error; the protein shown derives from the DNA. The chain employs TRDV2 and TRDJ1; 8 bases are shared with TRDD2. The CDR3 runs to 19 residues. With 3 bases clipped from V and 0 bases from J, the junction kept 17 bases outside the gene matches. Germline V gene lookup returns CDR1 GEAIGNYY and CDR2 EKD. The CDR3 DNA reads as TGTGCCTGTGACGCCCTTCCTAACGCTGCCGGGGGAAACACCGATAAACTCATCTTT. This gives the protein CACDALPNAAGGNTDKLIF.

This clone was seen a handful of times. A single base separates this from a much larger clone, so it may be a read error. Other DNA sequences within the sample encode an identical CDR3. The V call is TRDV2, the J call TRDJ1; 13 bases are a match to TRDD3. Germline assignment: CDR1 GEAIGNYY and CDR2 EKD. The CDR3 is 20 amino acids. V dropped 1 base and J dropped 2; count of bases not matched to a gene: 15. The CDR3 bases are TGTGCCTGTGACACTCTCCGAGGGGGAACTGGGGGATACGGTACCGATAAACTCATCTTT. Translating it yields CACDTLRGGTGGYGTDKLIF.

This clone counts as medium-sized. A much bigger clone sits one base away, suggesting this may be a read error. The chain combines TRDV2 with TRDJ2, with 10 nucleotides matching TRDD3. This CDR3 has 16 amino acids. Germline CDR1 GEAIGNYY, CDR2 EKD. The DNA of the CDR3 is TGTGCCTGTGACCCCGTGGGGGATACTTTGACAGTACAACTCTTCTTT. Translated, it gives CACDPVGDTLTVQLFF.

No V gene was called, and the J gene is TRDJ1; the table calls TRDD3, which could not be checked here. The CDR3 loop spans 20 amino acids. CDR3 region: CACDTLQSGSLAPYTYTLIF. CDR3 coding DNA: TGTGCCTGTGACACCCTACAAAGTGGGTCCCTTGCCCCGTACACCTATACACTCATCTTT.

This clone was found a few times. This clone may be a read error of a much larger clone one base away. Other DNA sequences within the sample encode an identical CDR3. The genes are TRDV1 and TRDJ1; 11 bases agree with TRDD3. This CDR3 spans 25 amino acids. Looked up from germline, CDR1 is TSWWSYY and CDR2 is QGS. The DNA of the CDR3 is TGTGCTCTTGGGGCCCCGGCGGCCGCTTTCCCCGAAAGAGCTGGGGGATACATGATCACCGATAAACTGATCTTT. This codes for CALGAPAAAFPERAGGYMITDKLIF.

This clone appeared a few times. The junction shows a germline mismatch at one end, possibly a read error. In the same sample, other DNA sequences code for this CDR3. The chain has TRDV2 and TRDJ3, with a tentative D call TRDD3 (7 bases). The J gene comes from matching the DNA to germline here; TCRdb lacks it. The CDR3 spans 18 residues. CDR1 is GEAIGNYY and CDR2 is EKD in the germline V gene. The DNA for the CDR3 is TGTGCCTGTGACACCGCTGGGGGTGCTTCCTGGGACACCCGAAAGATGTTTTTC. This gives the protein CACDTAGGASWDTRKMFF.

As concerns this clone: This likely reflects a read error, since a far larger clone is one base away. Other nucleotide sequences from this sample produce the same CDR3. This rearrangement joins TRDV2 to TRDJ3, with 8 bases lining up with TRDD3. This CDR3 comprises 19 residues. Germline V gene lookup returns CDR1 GEAIGNYY and CDR2 EKD. V lost 1 base to trimming and J lost 0 bases; unmatched junction nucleotides: 7. CDR3 sequence (DNA): TGTGCCTGTGACACTGTACTTGGGGATACCTCCTGGGACACCCGACAGATGTTTTTC. Translated: CACDTVLGDTSWDTRQMFF.

This clone was seen a few times. The chain recombines TRDV2 with TRDJ1; 8 nucleotides line up with TRDD3. The length of the CDR3 is 19 residues. Trimming at V came to 1 base and at J to 1 base, leaving 16 bases not matched to a gene. The germline V gene has CDR1 GEAIGNYY and CDR2 EKD. The CDR3 nucleotides read TGTGCCTGTGACACAGTACTTTTACTGGGGGCCAATCCCACCGATAAACTCATCTTT. Translated, it gives CACDTVLLLGANPTDKLIF.

This clone was observed a handful of times. A far larger clone is one base from this, pointing to a likely read error. The same CDR3 arises from other DNA sequences in this sample as well. V and J are TRDV2 and TRDJ1, with TRDD3 matching over 7 bases. V lost 0 bases, J lost 2 bases, and 2 bases stayed unmatched. The length of the CDR3 is 14 residues. The germline gives CDR1 GEAIGNYY, CDR2 EKD. The CDR3 DNA reads as TGTGCCTGTGACACCCTACTGGGGACCGATAAACTCATCTTT. It encodes CACDTLLGTDKLIF.

A few counts support this clone. A far larger clone differs by one base, so this is likely a read error. The rearrangement links TRDV2 to TRDJ3, with 7 bases fitting TRDD3. CDR3 size: 20 residues. The germline V gene has CDR1 GEAIGNYY and CDR2 EKD. The DNA for the CDR3 is TGTGCCTGTGACACCCTCTTCGGGGGATCGCACTCCCGGGACACCCGACAGATGTTTTTC. Translating gives CACDTLFGGSHSRDTRQMFF.

This clone came up a few times. This sequence may be a read error, since a much larger clone differs from it by one base. Within the sample, other DNA sequences also encode this same CDR3. This chain connects TRDV1 to TRDJ1; D ambiguous. Trimming removed 3 bases at V and 0 bases at J, with 20 bases between. In germline, CDR1 is TSWWSYY, CDR2 QGS. This CDR3 has 18 amino acids. DNA for the CDR3: TGTGCTCTTGGGGACCCAGTTTCCCGTACCGGCCACACCGATAAACTCATCTTT. Amino acid sequence: CALGDPVSRTGHTDKLIF.

This clone was detected only a few times. With only one base between it and a far larger clone, this is likely a read error. CDR3 sequence reads: CALGERATYSHWPLMYTDKLIF. As DNA, the CDR3 is TGTGCTCTTGGGGAAAGGGCGACCTATAGTCACTGGCCTTTAATGTACACCGATAAACTCATCTTT. The V gene is TRDV1, the J gene TRDJ1; tentatively, D is TRDD1 or TRDD3 (5 bases each). Looked up from germline, CDR1 is TSWWSYY and CDR2 is QGS. The CDR3 spans 22 residues. V was cut by 2 bases and J by 0 bases, with 31 bases left in between.

Comments on this clone: Mismatch with germline at one junction end may stem from a read error. The rearrangement uses TRDV2 and TRDJ3; 8 positions match TRDD3. Assignment of the J gene here rests on matching the DNA to germline, because TCRdb gives none. Per germline, CDR1 GEAIGNYY and CDR2 EKD. The CDR3 contains 26 residues. The CDR3 spells CACDTGFGSGGNGGSASSWDTRKMFF. In DNA, the CDR3 is TGTGCCTGTGACACCGGATTCGGGTCTGGTGGGAATGGGGGATCCGCCAGCTCCTGGGACACCCGAAAGATGTTTTTC.

V usage is TRDV1 and J usage is TRDJ1; possibly TRDD3 for D (5 bases). TCRdb is silent on the J gene; assignment here came from matching the DNA to germline. This CDR3 is built from 22 residues. With 3 bases removed from V and 1 base from J, the gap between germline ends came to 33 bases. Germline values: CDR1 TSWWSYY, CDR2 QGS. DNA for the CDR3: TGTGCTCTTGGGGAGGTCGGGAGCGTAAAGTACTGGTGTTTCAGAGGCACCGATAAACTCATCTTT. Translated, it gives CALGEVGSVKYWCFRGTDKLIF.

The J gene call is TRDJ3, but no V gene call exists; TRDD3, as called in the table, went unchecked against the DNA. This CDR3 contains 23 residues. CDR3 sequence (DNA): TGTGCCTGTGACACCATTCCTACTTGTGGATACGAGATCACTGGCTGTGACACCCGACAGATTTTTTTC. It encodes CACDTIPTCGYEITGCDTRQIFF.

By share, this clone counts as medium-sized (0.01 to 0.1%). The sample carries other DNA sequences with the same CDR3. The V call is TRDV1, the J call TRDJ1, with 13 bases fitting TRDD3. This CDR3 comprises 27 residues. Per the germline V gene, CDR1 is TSWWSYY and CDR2 is QGS. The trim removed 0 bases at V and 0 bases at J, leaving 31 bases unmatched. The CDR3 sequence is CALGELRKRFLLGHWGIRRLHTDKLIF. The DNA of the CDR3 is TGTGCTCTTGGGGAACTAAGAAAACGGTTCCTCCTAGGCCACTGGGGGATACGCCGCCTTCACACCGATAAACTCATCTTT.

Of note for this clone: TCRdb shows a much larger clone's protein in place of this DNA's translation, and the two differ at residue 9, likely through a read error; the protein shown is translated from the DNA. DNA for the CDR3: TGTGCCTGTGACACCGTGGGGATAGGGGAGGCCGATAAACTCATCTTT. Its protein is CACDTVGIGEADKLIF. This chain joins TRDV2 and TRDJ1; 7 bases map to TRDD3. Germline CDR1 is GEAIGNYY and CDR2 is EKD. Trimming took 0 bases from V and 3 from J; bases not matched to a gene: 9. The CDR3 runs 16 residues.

This clone occurred a few times. TCRdb pairs this DNA with a much larger clone's protein that differs at residue 16, likely a read error; the protein shown was translated from the DNA. V and J are TRDV2 and TRDJ3; 7 bases are a match to TRDD3. TCRdb is silent on the J gene; assignment here came from matching the DNA to germline. Germline lookup yields CDR1 GEAIGNYY and CDR2 EKD. The CDR3 is made up of 19 amino acids. CDR3 in amino acids: CACDVLGGHSSWDTRKMFF. The CDR3 nucleotides are TGTGCCTGTGACGTCCTGGGGGGCCATTCCTCCTGGGACACCCGAAAGATGTTTTTC.

This clone was seen a few times. TCRdb records a much larger clone's protein for this DNA, with a difference at residue 14 that likely arises from a read error; the protein given is the translation of the DNA. The chain couples TRDV1 to TRDJ1; 8 bases fit TRDD3. The ends lost 2 bases at V and 0 bases at J; junction bases unmatched: 20. In germline, CDR1 is TSWWSYY, CDR2 QGS. This CDR3 contains 21 residues. This CDR3 is CALGEAQSNYILGADTDKLIF. CDR3 nucleotides: TGTGCTCTTGGGGAAGCACAGTCGAACTATATACTGGGGGCGGACACCGATAAACTCATCTTT.

The table lists this clone with a few counts. The V call is TRDV2, the J call TRDJ1; 11 bases map to TRDD3. This CDR3 is 17 amino acids long. V was clipped by 2 bases and J by 1 base; unmatched bases: 8. Germline loops: CDR1 GEAIGNYY, CDR2 EKD. In DNA form, the CDR3 reads TGTGCCTGTGACATACTGGGGGATAAAAGGCGCACCGATAAACTCATCTTT. It translates to CACDILGDKRRTDKLIF.

About this clone: The TCRdb record carries a much larger clone's protein, which differs from this DNA's translation at residue 12; a read error is the likely cause, and the protein listed here is the DNA translation. The chain is built from TRDV2 and TRDJ1; 11 bases map to TRDD3. Germline-derived CDR1 and CDR2 are GEAIGNYY and EKD. This CDR3 is built from 16 residues. The CDR3 reads CACDSLGDTRTVKLIF. The CDR3, as DNA: TGTGCCTGTGACTCTCTGGGGGATACTCGCACCGTTAAACTCATCTTT.

About this clone itself: TCRdb shows a much larger clone's protein in place of this DNA's translation, and the two differ at residue 9, likely through a read error; the protein shown is translated from the DNA. The chain links TRDV2 to TRDJ3; 8 bases agree with TRDD3. TCRdb does not report a J gene; here it was assigned by matching the DNA to germline references. The germline CDR1 and CDR2 sequences are GEAIGNYY and EKD. The V segment lost 3 bases and the J segment 0 bases; nucleotides outside the gene matches: 9. This CDR3 region has 19 residues. CDR3 sequence reads: CACDLTGGVSSWDTRQMFF. For the CDR3, the DNA is TGTGCCTGTGACCTAACTGGGGGTGTAAGCTCCTGGGACACCCGACAGATGTTTTTC.

For this clone: Its ends do not fully match the called genes, so a read error is possible. The DNA of the CDR3 is TGTGCTCTGTTTAACCGATGGGGGTCCACCGGTAAACTCATCTTT. Translation: CALFNRWGSTGKLIF. V gene TRDV1 combines with J gene TRDJ1; tentatively, D is TRDD3 (6 bases). Germline lookup yields CDR1 TSWWSYY and CDR2 QGS. The CDR3 length is 15 residues.

A few counts support this clone. It is likely a read error: a sequence one base away is far more abundant. This chain connects TRDV2 to TRDJ2; 7 nucleotides match TRDD3. Germline values: CDR1 GEAIGNYY, CDR2 EKD. The CDR3 is 17 amino acids. DNA of the CDR3: TGTGCCTGTGACAGTCTGGGGGCCTCTACTTTGACAGCACGACTCTTCTTT. Translating gives CACDSLGASTLTARLFF.